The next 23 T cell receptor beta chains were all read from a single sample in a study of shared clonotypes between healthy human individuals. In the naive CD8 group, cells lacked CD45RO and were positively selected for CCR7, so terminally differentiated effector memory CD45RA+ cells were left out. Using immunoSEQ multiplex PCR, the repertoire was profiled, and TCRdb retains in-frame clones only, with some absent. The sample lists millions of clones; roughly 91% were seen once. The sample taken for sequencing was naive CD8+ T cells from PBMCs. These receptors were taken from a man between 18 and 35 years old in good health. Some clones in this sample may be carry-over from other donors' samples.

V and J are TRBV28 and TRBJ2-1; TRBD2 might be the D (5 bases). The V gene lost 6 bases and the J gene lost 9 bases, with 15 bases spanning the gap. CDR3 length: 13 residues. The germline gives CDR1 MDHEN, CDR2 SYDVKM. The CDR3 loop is CASRVRGFREQFF. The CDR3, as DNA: TGTGCCAGCAGGGTTCGGGGTTTTCGTGAGCAGTTCTTC.

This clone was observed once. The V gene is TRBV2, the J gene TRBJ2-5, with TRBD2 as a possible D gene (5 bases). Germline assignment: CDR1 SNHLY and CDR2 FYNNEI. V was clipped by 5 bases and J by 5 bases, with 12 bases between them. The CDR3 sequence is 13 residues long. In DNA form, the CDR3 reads TGTGCCAGCAGTACTGAGGGATGGGAGACCCAGTACTTC. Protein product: CASSTEGWETQYF. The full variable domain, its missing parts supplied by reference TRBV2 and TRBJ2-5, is EPEVTQTPSHQVTQMGQEVILRCVPISNHLYFYWYRQILGQKVEFLVSFYNNEISEKSEIFDDQFSVERPDGSNFTLKIRSTKLEDSAMYFCASSTEGWETQYFGPGTRLLVL.

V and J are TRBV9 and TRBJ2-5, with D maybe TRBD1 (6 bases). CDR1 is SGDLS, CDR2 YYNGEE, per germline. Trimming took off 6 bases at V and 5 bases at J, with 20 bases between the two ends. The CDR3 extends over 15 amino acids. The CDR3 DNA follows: TGTGCCAGCACCCGAGGGACAAGCTCCCGCGAGACCCAGTACTTC. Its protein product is CASTRGTSSRETQYF.

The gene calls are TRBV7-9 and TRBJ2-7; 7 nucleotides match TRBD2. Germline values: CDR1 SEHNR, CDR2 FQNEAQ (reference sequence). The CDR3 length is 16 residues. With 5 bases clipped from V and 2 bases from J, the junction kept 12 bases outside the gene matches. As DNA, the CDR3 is TGTGCCAGCAGCCCACCCCGGGGGGTCTCGGCCTACGAGCAGTACTTC. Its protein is CASSPPRGVSAYEQYF.

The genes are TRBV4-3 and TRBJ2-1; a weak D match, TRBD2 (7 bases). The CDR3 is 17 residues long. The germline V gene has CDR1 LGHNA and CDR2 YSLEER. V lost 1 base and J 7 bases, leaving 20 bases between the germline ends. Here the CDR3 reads CASSQGFRGRASNEQFF. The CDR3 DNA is TGCGCCAGCAGCCAAGGATTTAGGGGGAGGGCCTCGAATGAGCAGTTCTTC.

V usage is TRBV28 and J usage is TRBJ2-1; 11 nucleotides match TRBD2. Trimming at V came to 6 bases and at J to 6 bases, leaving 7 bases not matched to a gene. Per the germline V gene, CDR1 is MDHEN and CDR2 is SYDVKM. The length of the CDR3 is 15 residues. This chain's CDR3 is CASSPPGLAGNEQFF. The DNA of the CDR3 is TGTGCCAGCAGCCCCCCCGGACTAGCGGGCAATGAGCAGTTCTTC.

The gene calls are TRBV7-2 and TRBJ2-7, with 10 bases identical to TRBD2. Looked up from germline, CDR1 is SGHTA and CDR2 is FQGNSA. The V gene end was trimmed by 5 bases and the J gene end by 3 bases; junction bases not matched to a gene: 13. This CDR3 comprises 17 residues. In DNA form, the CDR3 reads TGTGCCAGCAGCGTACCCGGGGCGGGACTAGCGAGCTACGAGCAGTACTTC. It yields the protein CASSVPGAGLASYEQYF.

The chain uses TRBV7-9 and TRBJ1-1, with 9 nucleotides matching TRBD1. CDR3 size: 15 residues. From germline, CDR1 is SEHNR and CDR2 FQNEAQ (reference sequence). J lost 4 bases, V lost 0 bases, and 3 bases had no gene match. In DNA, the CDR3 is TGTGCCAGCAGCTTAGCCCGACAGGGGGGCACTGAAGCTTTCTTT. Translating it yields CASSLARQGGTEAFF.

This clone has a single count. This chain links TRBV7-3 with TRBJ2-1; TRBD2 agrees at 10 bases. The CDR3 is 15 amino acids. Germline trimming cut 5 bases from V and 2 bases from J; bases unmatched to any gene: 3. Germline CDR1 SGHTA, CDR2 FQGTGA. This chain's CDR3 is CASSRTSGPYNEQFF. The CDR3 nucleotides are TGTGCCAGCAGCCGGACTAGCGGACCCTACAATGAGCAGTTCTTC.

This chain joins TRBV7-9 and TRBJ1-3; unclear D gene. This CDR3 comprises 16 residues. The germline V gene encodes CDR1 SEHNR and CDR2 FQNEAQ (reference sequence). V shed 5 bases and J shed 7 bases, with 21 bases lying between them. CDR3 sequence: CASSGFLTIGGNTIYF. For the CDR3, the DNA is TGTGCCAGCAGCGGCTTTTTGACAATCGGCGGGAACACCATATATTTT.

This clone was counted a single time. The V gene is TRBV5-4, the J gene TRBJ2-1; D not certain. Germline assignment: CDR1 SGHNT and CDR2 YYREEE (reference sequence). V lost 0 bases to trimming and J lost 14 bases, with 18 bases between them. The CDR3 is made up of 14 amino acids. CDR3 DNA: TGTGCCAGCAGCTTGGCCGTAAGAGGCAATCTGGAGTTCTTC. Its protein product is CASSLAVRGNLEFF.

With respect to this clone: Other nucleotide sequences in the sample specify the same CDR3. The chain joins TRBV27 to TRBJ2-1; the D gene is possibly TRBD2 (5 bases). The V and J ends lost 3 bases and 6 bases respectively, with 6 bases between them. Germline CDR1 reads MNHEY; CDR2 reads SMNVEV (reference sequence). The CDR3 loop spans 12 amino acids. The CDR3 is CASSFRGNEQFF. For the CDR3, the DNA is TGTGCCAGCAGTTTCCGGGGCAATGAGCAGTTCTTC.

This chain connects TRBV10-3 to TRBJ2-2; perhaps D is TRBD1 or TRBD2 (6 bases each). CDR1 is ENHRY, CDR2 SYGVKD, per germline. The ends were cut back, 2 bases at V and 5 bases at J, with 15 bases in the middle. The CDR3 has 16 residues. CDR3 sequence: CAISEAQGLATGELFF. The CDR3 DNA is TGTGCCATCAGTGAGGCACAGGGACTCGCTACCGGGGAGCTGTTTTTT.

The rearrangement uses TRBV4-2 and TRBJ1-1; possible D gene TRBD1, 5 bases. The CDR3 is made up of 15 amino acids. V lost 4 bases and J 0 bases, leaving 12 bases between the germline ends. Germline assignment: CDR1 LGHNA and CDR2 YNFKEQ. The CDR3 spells CASSLGRGMNTEAFF. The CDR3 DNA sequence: TGTGCCAGCAGCCTCGGACGGGGGATGAACACTGAAGCTTTCTTT.

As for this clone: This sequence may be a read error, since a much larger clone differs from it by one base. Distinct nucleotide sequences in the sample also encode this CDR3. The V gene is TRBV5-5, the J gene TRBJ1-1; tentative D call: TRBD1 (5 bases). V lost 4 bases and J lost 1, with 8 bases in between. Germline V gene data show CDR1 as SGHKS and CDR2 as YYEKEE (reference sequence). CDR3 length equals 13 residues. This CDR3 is CASSLGGNTEAFF. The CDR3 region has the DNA TGTGCCAGCAGCCTCGGGGGGAACACTGAAGCTTTCTTT.

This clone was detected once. CDR3 residues: CASSQGSGSIEQFF. The CDR3 DNA sequence: TGCGCCAGCAGCCAAGGGAGCGGGAGTATTGAGCAGTTCTTC. This chain connects TRBV4-1 to TRBJ2-1; 8 bases align to TRBD2. The CDR3 loop spans 14 amino acids. V was clipped by 1 base and J by 9 bases; unmatched bases: 5. Germline CDR1 and CDR2: MGHRA and YSYEKL.

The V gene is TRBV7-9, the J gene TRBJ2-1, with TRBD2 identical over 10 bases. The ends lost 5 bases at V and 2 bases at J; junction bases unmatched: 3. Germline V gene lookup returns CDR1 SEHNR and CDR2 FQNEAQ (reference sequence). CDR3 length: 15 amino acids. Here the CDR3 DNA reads TGTGCCAGCAGCCAAGCGGGAGGGCCCTACAATGAGCAGTTCTTC. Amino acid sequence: CASSQAGGPYNEQFF.

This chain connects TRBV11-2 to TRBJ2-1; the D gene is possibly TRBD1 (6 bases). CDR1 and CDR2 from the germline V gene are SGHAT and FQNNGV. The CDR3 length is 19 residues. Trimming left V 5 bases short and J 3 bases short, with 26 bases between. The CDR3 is CASSPPVPQGLISYNEQFF. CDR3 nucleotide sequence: TGTGCCAGCAGCCCCCCTGTCCCACAGGGTCTTATCAGCTACAATGAGCAGTTCTTC.

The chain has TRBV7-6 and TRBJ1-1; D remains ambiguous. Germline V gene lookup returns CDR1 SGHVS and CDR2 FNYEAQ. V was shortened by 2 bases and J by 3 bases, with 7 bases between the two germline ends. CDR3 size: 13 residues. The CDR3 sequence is CASSLSQYTEAFF. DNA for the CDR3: TGTGCCAGCAGCTTAAGCCAGTACACTGAAGCTTTCTTT.

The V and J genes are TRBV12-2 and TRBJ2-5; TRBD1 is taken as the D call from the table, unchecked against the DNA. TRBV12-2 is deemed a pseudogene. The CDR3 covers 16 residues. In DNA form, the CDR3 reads TGTGCAAGTCGCTTAGTAGGACAGGGTCCCCAAGAGACCCAGTACTTC. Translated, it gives CASRLVGQGPQETQYF.

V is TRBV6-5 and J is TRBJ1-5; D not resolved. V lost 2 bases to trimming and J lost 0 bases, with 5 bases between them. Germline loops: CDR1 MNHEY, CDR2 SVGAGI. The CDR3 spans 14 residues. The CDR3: CASSYGYSNQPQHF. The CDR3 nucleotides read TGTGCCAGCAGTTACGGCTATAGCAATCAGCCCCAGCATTTT.

The CDR3: CASSSSFRGSNEQYF. The CDR3 DNA reads as TGTGCCAGCAGCTCCTCTTTCCGGGGTTCTAACGAGCAGTACTTC. The chain uses TRBV4-2 and TRBJ2-7; a weak D match, TRBD2 (5 bases). The CDR3 has 15 residues. The germline V gene encodes CDR1 LGHNA and CDR2 YNFKEQ. Trimming stripped 5 bases from V and 5 bases from J, with 19 bases between.

This CDR3 is CASSLMGVHEQYF. CDR3 coding DNA: TGTGCCAGCAGCCTAATGGGGGTGCACGAGCAGTACTTC. This chain connects TRBV28 to TRBJ2-7, with D tentatively TRBD1 or TRBD2 (5 bases each). Deletions cut 6 bases from V and 5 bases from J, with 14 bases between. CDR1 and CDR2 (germline): MDHEN, SYDVKM. The CDR3 loop spans 13 amino acids.